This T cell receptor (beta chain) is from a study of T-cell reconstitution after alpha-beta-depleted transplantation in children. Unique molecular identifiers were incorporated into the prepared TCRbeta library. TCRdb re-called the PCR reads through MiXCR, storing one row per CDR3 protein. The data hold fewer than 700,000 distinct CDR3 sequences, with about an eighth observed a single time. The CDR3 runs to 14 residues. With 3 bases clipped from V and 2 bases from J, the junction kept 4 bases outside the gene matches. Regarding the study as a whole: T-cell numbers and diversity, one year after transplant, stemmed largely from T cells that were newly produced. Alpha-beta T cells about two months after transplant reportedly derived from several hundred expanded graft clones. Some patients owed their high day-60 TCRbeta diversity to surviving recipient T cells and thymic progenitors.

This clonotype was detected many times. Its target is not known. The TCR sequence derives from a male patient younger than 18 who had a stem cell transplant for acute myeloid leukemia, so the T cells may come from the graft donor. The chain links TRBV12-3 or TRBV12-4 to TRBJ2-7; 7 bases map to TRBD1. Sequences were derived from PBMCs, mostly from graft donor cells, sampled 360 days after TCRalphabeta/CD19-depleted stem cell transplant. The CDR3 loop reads CASSLGTVPYEQYF. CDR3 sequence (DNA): TGTGCCAGCAGTTTGGGGACAGTGCCCTACGAGCAGTACTTC.